This T cell receptor beta chain was recorded in a study of blood T cell repertoires in COVID-19. Study context: PBMCs, B-cell-depleted T cells, or T cells provided the cDNA or gDNA that made up the material.

TCRdb's copy holds only in-frame clones and misses some; the assay was immunoSEQ multiplex PCR. Of about 180,000 clones listed, about 80% were seen once; the top ten hold approximately 7.1%. The sequence was obtained from a human donor in a cohort sampled during active COVID-19. The sequenced sample consisted of peripheral blood.

The CDR3 nucleotides read TGTGCCTGGAGTGTTCTACTAGCTCATCCCCTTCAGCCCCAGCATTTT. It encodes CAWSVLLAHPLQPQHF. The chain links TRBV30 to TRBJ1-5; D gene uncertain. The CDR3 spans 16 residues. In germline, CDR1 is GTSNPN, CDR2 SVGIG (reference sequence). V was shortened by 0 bases and J by 6 bases, with 18 bases between the two germline ends.